This T cell receptor beta chain was captured by sequencing in a study of blood T cell repertoires in COVID-19. Under the authors' procedure: Reference gene primers were amplified, and this amplification served to estimate nucleated cell counts. Profiled with immunoSEQ multiplex PCR; TCRdb holds only in-frame clones, not every one. Clone size and V and J calls were adopted from that table, with D and trimming inferred from the DNA. This sample carries approximately 140,000 clones, under 85% of them seen once, and the ten largest clones take 8.8%. CDR1 and CDR2 from the germline V gene are MNHEY and SVGEGT. The CDR3 totals 14 residues. Trimming took 4 bases from V and 6 from J; bases not matched to a gene: 2. This clone was seen a few times.

Sequencing was carried out using peripheral blood. This chain connects TRBV6-2 or TRBV6-3 to TRBJ2-2, with 10 bases identical to TRBD2. This clonotype was obtained from a woman of 80 years or more in a cohort sampled during active or convalescent COVID-19. CDR3 sequence (DNA): TGTGCCAGCAGTTCTAGCGGGGGTTCCGGGGAGCTGTTTTTT. It codes for CASSSSGGSGELFF.